Below are 17 T cell receptor beta chains sequenced from a single sample in a study of blood T cell repertoires in COVID-19. Data came from immunoSEQ multiplex PCR; TCRdb stores just in-frame clones and leaves some out. Of 200,000 to 250,000 clones in the sample, around 90% were seen once. The sequencing input was PBMCs or T cells enriched from blood (not recorded which). The receptors were gathered from a woman in her fifties or sixties with acute COVID-19.

The gene calls are TRBV20-1 and TRBJ2-7, with 7 nucleotides matching TRBD1. The CDR3 consists of 15 residues. Germline V lookup: CDR1 DFQATT, CDR2 SNEGSKA (reference sequence). The V and J ends lost 3 bases and 2 bases, in that order; junction bases with no gene match: 10. The CDR3 bases are TGCAGTGCTAGTACCCGGGACAGCATACCCTACGAGCAGTACTTC. Amino acids: CSASTRDSIPYEQYF.

This chain uses TRBV7-9 with TRBJ2-2; 13 bases align to TRBD2. This CDR3 is 15 amino acids long. Germline lookup yields CDR1 SEHNR and CDR2 FQNEAQ (reference sequence). V lost 4 bases and J lost 6; bases outside the gene matches: 2. Here the CDR3 DNA reads TGTGCCAGCAGCTCGGGACTAGCGGGATCCGGGGAGCTGTTTTTT. This sequence encodes CASSSGLAGSGELFF.

The rearrangement links TRBV19 to TRBJ2-7; TRBD2 is a possible D gene (6 bases). This CDR3 region has 10 residues. CDR1 LNHDA and CDR2 SQIVND come from the germline V gene (reference sequence). Written as DNA, the CDR3 is TGTGTCCCCCCGCGGGGCGAGCAGTACTTC. Protein product: CVPPRGEQYF.

V is TRBV18 and J is TRBJ2-7; 8 nucleotides align to TRBD2. V shed 4 bases, J shed 4 bases, and the junction held 3 bases outside the gene matches. This CDR3 has 13 amino acids. Germline CDR1 and CDR2: KGHSH and LQKENI. CDR3 nucleotide sequence: TGTGCCAGCTCACTAGCGGGATCATACGAGCAGTACTTC. Residues: CASSLAGSYEQYF.

This chain connects TRBV7-8 to TRBJ1-1; 8 nucleotides match TRBD1. CDR3 length equals 13 residues. V trimming: 5 bases; J trimming: 4 bases; junction bases outside the gene matches: 3. Germline CDR1 SGHVS, CDR2 FQNEAQ. The chain's CDR3 is CASSRQGPTEAFF. CDR3 bases: TGTGCCAGCAGCCGACAGGGGCCCACTGAAGCTTTCTTT.

The CDR3 coding sequence is TGCGCCAGCAGCTTGGGTGGGCAGGGCTACGAGCAGTACTTC. Translation gives CASSLGGQGYEQYF. The V call is TRBV5-1, the J call TRBJ2-7; TRBD1 is a possible D gene (5 bases). V was pared by 0 bases and J by 3 bases, with 10 bases between. CDR1 is SGHRS, CDR2 YFSETQ, per germline. The CDR3 has 14 residues.

This clone has a handful of counts. The chain uses TRBV18 and TRBJ2-1, with 9 bases that match TRBD1. CDR3 length: 15 amino acids. Per the germline V gene, CDR1 is KGHSH and CDR2 is LQKENI. The V and J ends lost 5 bases and 7 bases, in that order; junction bases with no gene match: 9. Here the CDR3 DNA reads TGTGCCAGCTCATCCCGGGACAGGGAGGCGAATGAGCAGTTCTTC. Its translation: CASSSRDREANEQFF.

The V and J genes are TRBV7-2 and TRBJ2-2, with a tentative D call TRBD1 (5 bases). CDR1 is SGHTA, CDR2 FQGNSA, per germline. V dropped 1 base and J dropped 5 bases, with 8 bases sitting between them. This CDR3 comprises 14 residues. For the CDR3, the DNA is TGTGCCAGCAGCTTAGTCAGGGTAACCGGGGAGCTGTTTTTT. This encodes CASSLVRVTGELFF.

The V call is TRBV28, the J call TRBJ2-2, with 10 bases lining up with TRBD1. The CDR3 consists of 11 residues. In germline, CDR1 is MDHEN, CDR2 SYDVKM. The CDR3 spells CAGQGNGELFF. CDR3 DNA sequence: TGTGCGGGACAGGGGAACGGGGAGCTGTTTTTT.

The chain couples TRBV7-3 to TRBJ2-7; TRBD2 matches 11 bases. Germline CDR1 is SGHTA and CDR2 is FQGTGA. This CDR3 spans 17 amino acids. Trimming at V came to 1 base and at J to 3 bases, leaving 8 bases not matched to a gene. The CDR3 loop reads CASSLKTSGSVGYEQYF. CDR3 in DNA: TGTGCCAGCAGCTTAAAAACTAGCGGGAGTGTGGGCTACGAGCAGTACTTC.

This sequence joins TRBV5-1 and TRBJ2-7; TRBD1 matches 7 bases. This CDR3 comprises 15 residues. The V gene end was trimmed by 4 bases and the J gene end by 5 bases; junction bases not matched to a gene: 12. Germline values: CDR1 SGHRS, CDR2 YFSETQ. CDR3 in DNA: TGCGCCAGCAGCGGAAAGGACAGGACCCTCCACGAGCAGTACTTC. It encodes CASSGKDRTLHEQYF.

The chain couples TRBV4-1 to TRBJ2-7; 8 bases map to TRBD2. Germline CDR1 is MGHRA and CDR2 is YSYEKL. This CDR3 contains 17 residues. V gave up 4 bases and J gave up 1 base; unmatched junction bases: 12. This CDR3 is CASSPLGLVQGSYEQYF. The CDR3 DNA reads TGCGCCAGCAGCCCATTGGGACTAGTACAAGGTTCCTACGAGCAGTACTTC.

The count of this clone is one. The J gene is TRBJ1-1, the V gene TRBV28; unclear D gene. The CDR3 runs 13 residues. Germline loops: CDR1 MDHEN, CDR2 SYDVKM. Trimming cost V 6 bases and J 0 bases, with 8 bases left between them. The CDR3 sequence is CASSEVLNTEAFF. The CDR3 nucleotides are TGTGCCAGCAGCGAGGTCCTGAACACTGAAGCTTTCTTT.

In DNA, the CDR3 is TGTGCCAGCAGCTTGGGACTCGCGGGGCACTACAATGAGCAGTTCTTC. Protein sequence: CASSLGLAGHYNEQFF. The gene calls are TRBV11-3 and TRBJ2-1; a weak D match, TRBD2 (6 bases). The CDR3 covers 16 residues. CDR1 is SGHNT, CDR2 YENEEA, per germline. V dropped 3 bases and J dropped 3 bases, with 15 bases sitting between them. Combining the CDR3 with reference TRBV11-3 and TRBJ2-1 gives the whole variable domain EAGVVQSPRYKIIEKKQPVAFWCNPISGHNTLYWYLQNLGQGPELLIRYENEEAVDDSQLPKDRFSAERLKGVDSTLKIQPAELGDSAVYLCASSLGLAGHYNEQFFGPGTRLTVL.

The rearrangement joins TRBV2 to TRBJ2-7; possibly TRBD1 for D (5 bases). The CDR3 spans 13 residues. V was clipped by 7 bases and J by 2 bases, with 12 bases between them. Germline V gene lookup returns CDR1 SNHLY and CDR2 FYNNEI. The CDR3 nucleotides read TGTGCCAGCAAGATACAGGTTACCTACGAGCAGTACTTC. It codes for CASKIQVTYEQYF.

This chain uses TRBV3-1 (or the pseudogene TRBV3-2) with TRBJ1-2; TRBD1 might be the D (6 bases). This CDR3 is 14 amino acids long. Germline CDR1 reads LGHDT; CDR2 reads YNNKEL (reference sequence). Trimming took 2 bases from V and 5 from J, leaving 12 bases between them. CDR3 amino acids: CASSQRGGTYGYTF. The CDR3 nucleotides read TGTGCCAGCAGCCAAAGGGGGGGGACTTATGGCTACACCTTC.

J is TRBJ2-1 and V is TRBV27; TRBD1 agrees at 11 bases. V was clipped by 3 bases and J by 8 bases; unmatched bases: 6. Per germline, CDR1 MNHEY and CDR2 SMNVEV (reference sequence). The CDR3 covers 15 residues. CDR3 amino acids: CASSFGQGARDEQFF. CDR3 sequence (DNA): TGTGCCAGCAGTTTCGGACAGGGGGCGAGGGATGAGCAGTTCTTC.